The 9 T cell receptor beta chains presented below share a single source sample, sequenced in a study of blood T cell repertoires in COVID-19. Here immunoSEQ multiplex PCR was the method, and the copy in TCRdb shows in-frame clones only, minus some. The sample holds under 150,000 clones, about four fifths seen once. The source material was peripheral blood. The receptors were gathered from a woman aged 80 or over in a cohort sampled during active or convalescent COVID-19.

The rearrangement uses TRBV19 and TRBJ1-5; maybe TRBD1 (5 bases). CDR3 length: 17 amino acids. Germline V gene data show CDR1 as LNHDA and CDR2 as SQIVND (reference sequence). Between the trimmed V and J ends, which lost 3 bases and 0 bases, there was a span of 15 bases. CDR3 region: CASSIIQGSNSNQPQHF. CDR3 DNA: TGTGCCAGTAGTATTATTCAGGGTTCGAATAGCAATCAGCCCCAGCATTTT.

This chain links TRBV18 with TRBJ1-1; a weak D match, TRBD1 (6 bases). The CDR3 sequence is 15 residues long. Germline CDR1 reads KGHSH; CDR2 reads LQKENI. Trimming took 2 bases from V and 7 from J, leaving 17 bases between them. CDR3 region: CASSPAQTGKDEAFF. The DNA for the CDR3 is TGTGCCAGCTCACCAGCACAAACAGGGAAGGATGAAGCTTTCTTT.

V and J are TRBV4-2 and TRBJ2-3, with 7 bases identical to TRBD1. After removal of 5 bases from V and 3 bases from J, the junction contained 8 bases not matched to a gene. Germline CDR1 and CDR2: LGHNA and YNFKEQ. This CDR3 region has 15 residues. The CDR3 sequence is CASSAYRGLTDTQYF. CDR3 nucleotides: TGTGCCAGCAGCGCCTACAGGGGATTAACAGATACGCAGTATTTT.

The J gene is TRBJ2-5, the V gene TRBV6-5; 7 bases are a match to TRBD1. The V gene end was trimmed by 7 bases and the J gene end by 5 bases; junction bases not matched to a gene: 7. The germline gives CDR1 MNHEY, CDR2 SVGAGI. This CDR3 contains 13 residues. CDR3 nucleotide sequence: TGTGCCAGCAACTTGGGACAGTCGGAGACCCAGTACTTC. Amino acids: CASNLGQSETQYF.

The chain uses TRBV2 and TRBJ1-5, with no clear D. CDR1 is SNHLY, CDR2 FYNNEI, per germline. The germline V and J ends were trimmed by 6 bases and 6 bases, with 15 bases remaining between them. CDR3 length: 14 amino acids. The CDR3 nucleotides read TGTGCCAGCAGGGAGGGAGGTTTCACTCAGCCCCAGCATTTT. Translation gives CASREGGFTQPQHF.

This chain joins TRBV5-4 and TRBJ2-1, with 8 bases that match TRBD2. CDR3 length: 15 residues. Trimming cost V 4 bases and J 7 bases; bases outside gene matches: 10. Germline V lookup: CDR1 SGHNT, CDR2 YYREEE (reference sequence). CDR3 amino acids: CASSEPGGLGNEQFF. DNA of the CDR3: TGTGCCAGCAGCGAACCGGGGGGGCTGGGTAATGAGCAGTTCTTC.

The chain has TRBV7-9 and TRBJ1-2; 9 bases fit TRBD1. The CDR3 is 16 amino acids. The V gene's germline CDR1 is SEHNR and CDR2 FQNEAQ (reference sequence). The V and J ends lost 7 bases and 0 bases, in that order; junction bases with no gene match: 9. This CDR3 reads CASTLTGGSANYGYTF. CDR3 DNA sequence: TGTGCCAGCACCCTCACAGGGGGCTCGGCTAACTATGGCTACACCTTC.

The gene calls are TRBV6-2 or TRBV6-3 and TRBJ1-1; TRBD1 matches at 8 bases. Trimming at V came to 2 bases and at J to 0 bases, leaving 2 bases not matched to a gene. Germline lookup yields CDR1 MNHEY and CDR2 SVGEGT. The CDR3 covers 15 residues. This CDR3 reads CASSYPDRVNTEAFF. CDR3 nucleotides: TGTGCCAGCAGTTACCCGGACAGGGTGAACACTGAAGCTTTCTTT.

This clone was seen only once. The V and J genes are TRBV7-3 and TRBJ2-1; 8 nucleotides align to TRBD2. V was pared by 5 bases and J by 9 bases, with 12 bases of the junction left unmatched. The CDR3 covers 15 residues. Germline-derived CDR1 and CDR2 are SGHTA and FQGTGA. The CDR3 nucleotides read TGTGCCAGCAGCCCTAAGCGGGGGCCCCCCGGTGAGCAGTTCTTC. It specifies CASSPKRGPPGEQFF.